The clone carrying this TCR beta chain has a handful of counts. Its matching antigen is unknown. Amplification used 60 Vbeta primers and 13 Jbeta primers. Using immunoSEQ multiplex PCR, the repertoire was profiled, and TCRdb retains in-frame clones only, with some absent. The sample carries approximately 150,000 clones, about four fifths recorded once. The CDR3 runs 16 residues. Per the germline V gene, CDR1 is SNHLY and CDR2 is FYNNEI. Unmatched junction bases numbered 5, after V lost 2 bases and J lost 7 bases. The data are from a study of cytomegalovirus exposure and HLA in healthy donors. For the study at large: A prior study identified just under 120 million unique TCR beta sequences from some 200 million T cells.

Notes on the study in general: About 87% or about 30% of the time was how often most TCR beta V segments were productive, according to an earlier analysis. CMV serostatus stood as the only immune exposure information on hand.

Sequencing was performed on PBMCs. The TCR comes from a girl aged 5 to 17 in good health and CMV-seropositive. This chain uses TRBV2 with TRBJ1-4; TRBD1 matches 12 bases. CDR3: CASSESGQGAAEKLFF. The CDR3 DNA follows: TGTGCCAGCAGTGAATCGGGACAGGGGGCGGCTGAAAAACTGTTTTTT.